This passage covers 8 T cell receptor beta chains from one sample sequenced in a study of early T cells in non-severe SARS-CoV-2 infection (dated by TCRdb to about 2021). The library came from 5' RACE. Sequencing instrument: NextSeq 500. TCRdb passed the public sequencing reads through fastp at Q25 and MiXCR, retaining productive beta sequences. Every distinct CDR3 protein forms one entry, paired with its most common genes and DNA. Counted in this sample were 70,000 to 90,000 distinct CDR3 sequences; about 11% of them appeared once. The top ten constitute about 4.4% of the sample. Sequences were obtained from whole blood. These receptor sequences come from an adult who was a healthcare worker with PCR-confirmed SARS-CoV-2 infection or an uninfected control (not recorded which).

This clonotype was counted ten times or more. The rearrangement joins TRBV7-6 to TRBJ1-2; 8 bases align to TRBD1. Germline V CDR1 and CDR2: SGHVS, FNYEAQ. This CDR3 contains 17 residues. With V trimmed by 2 bases and J by 5 bases, 13 bases remained unmatched. The DNA for the CDR3 is TGTGCCAGCAGCTTATTCACAGGGGGGAGTCTAGGATATGGCTACACCTTC. It is translated as CASSLFTGGSLGYGYTF.

This clonotype showed up many times. V usage is TRBV7-2 and J usage is TRBJ2-3; D unclear. Per germline, CDR1 SGHTA and CDR2 FQGNSA. V lost 3 bases, J lost 6 bases, and 7 bases lay in between. The CDR3 has 12 residues. CDR3 DNA sequence: TGTGCCAGCAGCTTGGACGTGGATACGCAGTATTTT. This codes for CASSLDVDTQYF.

This clonotype was counted at least ten times. The chain uses TRBV5-1 and TRBJ2-7; the match to TRBD1 covers 8 bases. Trimming at V came to 0 bases and at J to 3 bases, leaving 2 bases not matched to a gene. CDR3 length: 14 amino acids. Germline CDR1 is SGHRS and CDR2 is YFSETQ. The DNA for the CDR3 is TGCGCCAGCAGCTTGGGGACAGGGTTCTACGAGCAGTACTTC. This encodes CASSLGTGFYEQYF.

This clonotype was counted a few times. The rearrangement joins TRBV15 to TRBJ2-7, with 8 nucleotides matching TRBD1. Germline V gives CDR1 LNHNV, CDR2 YYDKDF (reference sequence). The CDR3 totals 15 residues. With V trimmed by 6 bases and J by 1 base, 8 bases remained unmatched. The CDR3: CATSPDRGQSYEQYF. CDR3 nucleotides: TGTGCCACCAGTCCTGACAGGGGACAATCCTACGAGCAGTACTTC.

In this sample, this clonotype turned up many times. CDR3 sequence reads: CASSPTTGDTEAFF. Written as DNA, the CDR3 is TGTGCCAGCAGCCCAACCACGGGGGACACTGAAGCTTTCTTT. The chain combines TRBV6-1 with TRBJ1-1; D may be TRBD1 (5 bases). V was shortened by 6 bases and J by 3 bases, with 14 bases between the two germline ends. The CDR3 has 14 residues. Looked up from germline, CDR1 is MNHNS and CDR2 is SASEGT.

This clonotype came up many times. This chain links TRBV6-1 with TRBJ1-5; D is unclear. Germline loops: CDR1 MNHNS, CDR2 SASEGT. Trimming removed 8 bases at V and 7 bases at J, with 18 bases between. This CDR3 has 14 amino acids. CDR3 amino acids: CASRLGFEEQPQHF. In nucleotides, the CDR3 is TGTGCCAGCCGGCTCGGGTTTGAGGAGCAGCCCCAGCATTTT.

Note on this clonotype: Just one base apart from a much larger clone, this may be a read error. J is TRBJ1-3 and V is TRBV18; D is ambiguous. The CDR3 spans 16 residues. CDR1 and CDR2 (germline): KGHSH, LQKENI. CDR3 sequence reads: CANSPPQDYSGNTIYF. CDR3 bases: TGTGCCAACTCACCACCTCAGGACTACTCTGGAAACACCATATATTTT.

J is TRBJ1-5 and V is TRBV7-6, with 9 bases aligning to TRBD1. There are 15 residues in the CDR3. The germline V gene encodes CDR1 SGHVS and CDR2 FNYEAQ. V lost 3 bases, J lost 6 bases, and 6 bases stayed unmatched. CDR3: CASSLSGTGTQPQHF. CDR3 DNA sequence: TGTGCCAGCAGCTTGTCCGGGACAGGGACTCAGCCCCAGCATTTT.